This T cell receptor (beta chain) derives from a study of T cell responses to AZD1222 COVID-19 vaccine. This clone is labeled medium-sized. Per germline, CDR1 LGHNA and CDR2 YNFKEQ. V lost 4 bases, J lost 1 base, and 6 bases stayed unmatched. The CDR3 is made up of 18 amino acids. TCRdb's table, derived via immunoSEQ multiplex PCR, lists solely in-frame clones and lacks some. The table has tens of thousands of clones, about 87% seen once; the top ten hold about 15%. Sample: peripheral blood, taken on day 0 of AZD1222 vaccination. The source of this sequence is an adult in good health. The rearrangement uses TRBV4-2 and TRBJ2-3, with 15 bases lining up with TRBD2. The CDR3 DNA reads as TGTGCCAGCAGCCTCGGACTAGCGGGAGGGCCAGGCACAGATACGCAGTATTTT. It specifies CASSLGLAGGPGTDTQYF.